The TCR beta chain described here comes from a study of STAT5B mutations in CD4+ large granular lymphocyte leukemia. General study findings and limits: No patients shared main leukemic clonotypes, though 20% to 25% appeared at low frequency elsewhere. Compared with healthy controls (2/35), patient top clones favored TRBV06 (8/27).

The germline V and J ends were trimmed by 3 bases and 8 bases, with 8 bases remaining between them. The CDR3 covers 13 residues. Germline CDR1 and CDR2: MGHRA and YSYEKL. This table comes from immunoSEQ multiplex PCR, and its TCRdb copy is limited to in-frame clones, with some not included. The table has about 46,000 clones, about 80% seen once. Comment on this clone: Its antigen is still unknown.

The clonotype was recovered from a human donor in good health. The sample comprised CD4+ T cells from blood buffy coats. The chain couples TRBV4-1 to TRBJ1-6; the D is unclear. The CDR3 DNA reads TGCGCCAGCAGCCAGCGTGCAGATTCACCCCTCCACTTT. This codes for CASSQRADSPLHF.